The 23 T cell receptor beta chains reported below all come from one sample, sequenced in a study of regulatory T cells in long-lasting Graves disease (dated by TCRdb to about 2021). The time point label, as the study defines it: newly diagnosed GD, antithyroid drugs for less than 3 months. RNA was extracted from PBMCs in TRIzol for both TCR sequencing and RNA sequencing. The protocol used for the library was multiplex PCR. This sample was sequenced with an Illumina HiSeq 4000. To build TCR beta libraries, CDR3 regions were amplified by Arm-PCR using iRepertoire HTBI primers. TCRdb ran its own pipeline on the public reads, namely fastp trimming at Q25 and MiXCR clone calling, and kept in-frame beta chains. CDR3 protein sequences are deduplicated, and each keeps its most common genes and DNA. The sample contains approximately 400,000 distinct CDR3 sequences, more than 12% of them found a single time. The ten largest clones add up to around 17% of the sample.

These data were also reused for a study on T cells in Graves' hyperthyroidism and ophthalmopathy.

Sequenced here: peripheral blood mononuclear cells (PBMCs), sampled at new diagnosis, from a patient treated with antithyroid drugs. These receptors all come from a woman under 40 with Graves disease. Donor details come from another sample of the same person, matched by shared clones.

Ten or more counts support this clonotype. The CDR3, as DNA: TGTGCCACCACGAGGACAGGGGGCAACTCTAACTATGGCTACACCTTC. This sequence encodes CATTRTGGNSNYGYTF. The rearrangement uses TRBV2 and TRBJ1-2; 11 nucleotides agree with TRBD1. From germline, CDR1 is SNHLY and CDR2 FYNNEI. The CDR3 runs to 16 residues. With V trimmed by 10 bases and J by 0 bases, 10 bases remained unmatched.

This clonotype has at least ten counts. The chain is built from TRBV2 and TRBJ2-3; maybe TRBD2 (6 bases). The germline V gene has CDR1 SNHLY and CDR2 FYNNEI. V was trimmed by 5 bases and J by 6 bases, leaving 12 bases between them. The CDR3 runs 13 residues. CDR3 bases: TGTGCCAGCAGTTTCGGGGACTCGGATACGCAGTATTTT. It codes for CASSFGDSDTQYF.

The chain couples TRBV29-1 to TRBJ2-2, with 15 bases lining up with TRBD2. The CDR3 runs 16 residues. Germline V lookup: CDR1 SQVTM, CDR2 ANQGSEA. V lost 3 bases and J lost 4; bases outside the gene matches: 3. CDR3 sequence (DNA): TGCAGCGTTGAGGGACTAGCGGGAGGAGGCACCGGGGAGCTGTTTTTT. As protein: CSVEGLAGGGTGELFF.

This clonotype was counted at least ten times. CDR3 bases: TGTGCCAGCAGTCCAGGGACGCCTGGGAGCGGAAACACCATATATTTT. Translated, it gives CASSPGTPGSGNTIYF. The chain joins TRBV12-3 or TRBV12-4 to TRBJ1-3; the D gene is possibly TRBD1 (5 bases). The CDR3 is made up of 16 amino acids. V dropped 5 bases and J dropped 4 bases, with 18 bases sitting between them.

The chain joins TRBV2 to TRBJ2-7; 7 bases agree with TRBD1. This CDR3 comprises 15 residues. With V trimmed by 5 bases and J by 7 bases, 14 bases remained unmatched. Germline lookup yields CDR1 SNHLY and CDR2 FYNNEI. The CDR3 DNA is TGTGCCAGCAGTTACCCAGGGGGTGGCCTTAGGGAGCAGTACTTC. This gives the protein CASSYPGGGLREQYF.

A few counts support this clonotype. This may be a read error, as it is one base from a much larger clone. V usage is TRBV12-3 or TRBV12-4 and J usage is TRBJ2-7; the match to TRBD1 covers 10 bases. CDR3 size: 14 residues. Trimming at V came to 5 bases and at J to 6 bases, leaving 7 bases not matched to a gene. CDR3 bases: TGTGCCAGCAGTCCCCCTGGGACAGGGGCCGAGCAGTACTTC. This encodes CASSPPGTGAEQYF.

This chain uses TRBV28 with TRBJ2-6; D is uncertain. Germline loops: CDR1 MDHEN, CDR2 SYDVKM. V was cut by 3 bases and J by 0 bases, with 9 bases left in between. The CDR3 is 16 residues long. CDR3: CASSFARISGANVLTF. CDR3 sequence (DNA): TGTGCCAGCAGTTTCGCTAGAATCTCTGGGGCCAACGTCCTGACTTTC. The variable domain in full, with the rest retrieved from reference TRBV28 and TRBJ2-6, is DVKVTQSSRYLVKRTGEKVFLECVQDMDHENMFWYRQDPGLGLRLIYFSYDVKMKEKGDIPEGYSVSREKKERFSLILESASTNQTSMYLCASSFARISGANVLTFGAGSRLTVL.

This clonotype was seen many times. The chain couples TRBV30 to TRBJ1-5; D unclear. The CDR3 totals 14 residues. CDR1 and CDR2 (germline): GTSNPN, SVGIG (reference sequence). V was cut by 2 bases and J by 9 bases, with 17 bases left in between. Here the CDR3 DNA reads TGTGCCTGGAGTAACATCGGGGTAATATTGCCCCAGCATTTT. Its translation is CAWSNIGVILPQHF.

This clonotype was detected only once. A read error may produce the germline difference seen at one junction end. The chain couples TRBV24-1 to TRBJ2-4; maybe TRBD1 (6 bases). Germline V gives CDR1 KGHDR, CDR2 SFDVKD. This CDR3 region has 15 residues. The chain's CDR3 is CVTSDQTPRGYIQYF. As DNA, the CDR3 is TGTGTCACCAGTGATCAGACTCCGAGGGGGTACATTCAGTACTTC.

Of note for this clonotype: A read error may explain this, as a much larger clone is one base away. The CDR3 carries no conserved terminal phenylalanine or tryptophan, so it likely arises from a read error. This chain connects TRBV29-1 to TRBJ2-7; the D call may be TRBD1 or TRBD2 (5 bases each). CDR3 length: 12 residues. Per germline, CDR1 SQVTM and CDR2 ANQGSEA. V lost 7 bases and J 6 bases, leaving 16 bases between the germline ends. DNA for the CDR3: TGCAGCGCAAGGGACGGTGAACTCGAGCAGTACCTC. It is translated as CSARDGELEQYL.

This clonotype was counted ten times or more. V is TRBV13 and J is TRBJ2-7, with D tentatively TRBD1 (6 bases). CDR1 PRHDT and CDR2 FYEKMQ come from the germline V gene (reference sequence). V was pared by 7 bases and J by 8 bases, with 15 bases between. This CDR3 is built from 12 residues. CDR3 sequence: CASNAQQGKQYF. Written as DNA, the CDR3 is TGTGCCAGCAACGCCCAACAGGGAAAGCAGTACTTC.

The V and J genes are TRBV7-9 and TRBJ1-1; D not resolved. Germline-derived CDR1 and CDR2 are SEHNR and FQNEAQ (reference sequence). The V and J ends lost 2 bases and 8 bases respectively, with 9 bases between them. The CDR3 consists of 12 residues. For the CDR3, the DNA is TGTGCCAGCAGCTTATTACCAGAGGAAGCTTTCTTT. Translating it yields CASSLLPEEAFF.

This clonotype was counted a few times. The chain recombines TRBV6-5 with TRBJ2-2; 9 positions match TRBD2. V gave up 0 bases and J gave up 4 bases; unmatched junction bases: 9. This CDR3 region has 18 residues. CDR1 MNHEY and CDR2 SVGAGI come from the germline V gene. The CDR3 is CASSYSNGLAGLTGELFF. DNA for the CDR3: TGTGCCAGCAGTTACTCGAACGGCCTAGCGGGGCTCACCGGGGAGCTGTTTTTT.

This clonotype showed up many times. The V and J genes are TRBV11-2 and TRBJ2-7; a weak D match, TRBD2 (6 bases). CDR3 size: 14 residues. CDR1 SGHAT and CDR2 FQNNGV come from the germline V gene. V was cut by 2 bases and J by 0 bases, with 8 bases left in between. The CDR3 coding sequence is TGTGCCAGCAGCTTATTCGGGAGCTCCTACGAGCAGTACTTC. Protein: CASSLFGSSYEQYF.

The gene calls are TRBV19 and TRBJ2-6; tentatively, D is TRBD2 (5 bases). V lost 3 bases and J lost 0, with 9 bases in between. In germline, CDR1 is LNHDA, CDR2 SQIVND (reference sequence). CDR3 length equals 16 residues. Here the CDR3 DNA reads TGTGCCAGTAGTATTTCGGGAACCTCTGGGGCCAACGTCCTGACTTTC. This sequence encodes CASSISGTSGANVLTF. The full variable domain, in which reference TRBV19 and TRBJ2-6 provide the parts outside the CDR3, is DGGITQSPKYLFRKEGQNVTLSCEQNLNHDAMYWYRQDPGQGLRLIYYSQIVNDFQKGDIAEGYSVSREKKESFPLTVTSAQKNPTAFYLCASSISGTSGANVLTFGAGSRLTVL.

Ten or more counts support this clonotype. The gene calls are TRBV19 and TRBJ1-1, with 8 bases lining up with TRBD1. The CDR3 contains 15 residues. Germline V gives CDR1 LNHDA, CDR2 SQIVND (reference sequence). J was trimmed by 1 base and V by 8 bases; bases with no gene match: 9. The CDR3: CASSPGQGRNTEAFF. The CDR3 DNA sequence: TGTGCCAGTTCCCCAGGACAGGGCCGGAACACTGAAGCTTTCTTT.

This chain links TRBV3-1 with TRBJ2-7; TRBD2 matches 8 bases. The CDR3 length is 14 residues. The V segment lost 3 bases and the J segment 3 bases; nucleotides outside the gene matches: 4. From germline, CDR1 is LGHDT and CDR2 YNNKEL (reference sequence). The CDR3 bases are TGTGCCAGCAGCCAGGGACTAGTGGACTACGAGCAGTACTTC. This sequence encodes CASSQGLVDYEQYF.

The CDR3 nucleotides are TGTGCCACCAGCAGAGCCCAGGGGGCGGACTACGAGCAGTACTTC. Amino acid sequence: CATSRAQGADYEQYF. The chain recombines TRBV15 with TRBJ2-7; 8 bases are shared with TRBD1. The CDR3 is made up of 15 amino acids. The germline CDR1 and CDR2 sequences are LNHNV and YYDKDF (reference sequence). J gave up 3 bases and V 1 base, and 5 bases lay outside the gene matches.

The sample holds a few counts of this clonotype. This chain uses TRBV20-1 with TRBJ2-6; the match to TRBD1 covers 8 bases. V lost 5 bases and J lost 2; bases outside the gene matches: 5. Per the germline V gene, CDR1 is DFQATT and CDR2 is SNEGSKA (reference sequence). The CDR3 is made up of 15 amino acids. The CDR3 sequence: CSARRQGTGANVLTF. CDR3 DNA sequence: TGCAGTGCTCGAAGACAGGGGACTGGGGCCAACGTCCTGACTTTC.

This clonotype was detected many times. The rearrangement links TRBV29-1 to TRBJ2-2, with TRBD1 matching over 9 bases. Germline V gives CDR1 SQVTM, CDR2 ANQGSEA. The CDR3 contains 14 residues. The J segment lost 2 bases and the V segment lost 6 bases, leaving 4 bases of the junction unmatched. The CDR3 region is CSVGTGQNTGELFF. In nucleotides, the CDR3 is TGCAGCGTCGGGACAGGGCAAAACACCGGGGAGCTGTTTTTT.

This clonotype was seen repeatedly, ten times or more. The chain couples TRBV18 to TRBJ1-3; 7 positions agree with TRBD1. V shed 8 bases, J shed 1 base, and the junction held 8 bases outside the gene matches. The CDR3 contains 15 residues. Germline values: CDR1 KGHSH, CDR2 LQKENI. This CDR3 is CASSPDRVSGNTIYF. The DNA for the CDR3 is TGTGCCAGCAGCCCCGACAGGGTGTCTGGAAACACCATATATTTT.

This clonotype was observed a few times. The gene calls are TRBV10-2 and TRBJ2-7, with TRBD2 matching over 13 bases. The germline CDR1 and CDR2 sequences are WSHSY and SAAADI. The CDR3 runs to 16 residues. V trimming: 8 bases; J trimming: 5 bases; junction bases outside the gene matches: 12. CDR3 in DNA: TGCGCCAGCCGGACAATTTGGACTAGCGGGAGAAACGAGCAGTACTTC. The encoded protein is CASRTIWTSGRNEQYF.

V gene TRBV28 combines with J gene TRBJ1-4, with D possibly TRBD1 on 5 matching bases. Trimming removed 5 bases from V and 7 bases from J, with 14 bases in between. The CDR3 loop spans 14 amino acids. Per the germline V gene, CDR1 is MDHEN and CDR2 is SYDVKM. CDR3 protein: CASSPLEGSEKLFF. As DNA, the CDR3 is TGTGCCAGCAGTCCTTTAGAGGGGAGTGAAAAACTGTTTTTT.